These 4 T cell receptor beta chains came from one sample sequenced in a study of blood T cells in healthy people across ages. It was with a sample-barcoded 5' primer and a J-beta primer mix that a second PCR of roughly 6 to 11 cycles was run. In TCRdb, the 5' RACE reads were re-called with MiXCR into one record per CDR3 protein. In the table there are fewer than 2 million distinct CDR3 sequences, 39% of which are singletons. Sequenced sample: blood. These receptors were obtained from a human donor in good health.

This clonotype was detected a few times. The chain links TRBV2 to TRBJ2-2; D not resolved. The CDR3 spans 15 residues. V gave up 6 bases and J gave up 10 bases, with 21 bases separating them. CDR1 and CDR2 from the germline V gene are SNHLY and FYNNEI. The CDR3 here is CASSIERPMPEELFF. The CDR3 DNA reads as TGTGCCAGCAGCATAGAAAGACCAATGCCCGAGGAGCTGTTTTTT.

CDR3 region: CASSEGRLAGGQETQYF. Written as DNA, the CDR3 is TGTGCCAGCAGCGAAGGCCGACTAGCGGGGGGCCAAGAGACCCAGTACTTC. The chain carries TRBV3-1 and TRBJ2-5, with TRBD2 matching 13 bases. This CDR3 is 17 amino acids long. Per germline, CDR1 LGHDT and CDR2 YNNKEL (reference sequence). Trimming took 5 bases from V and 1 from J; bases not matched to a gene: 7.

The rearrangement joins TRBV5-1 to TRBJ2-5; a weak D match, TRBD2 (6 bases). Germline CDR1 reads SGHRS; CDR2 reads YFSETQ. Trimming took off 6 bases at V and 4 bases at J, with 22 bases between the two ends. This CDR3 comprises 16 residues. The CDR3: CASNPRATSPRETQYF. Here the CDR3 DNA reads TGCGCCAGCAATCCAAGGGCGACTAGTCCAAGAGAGACCCAGTACTTC.

This chain uses TRBV7-7 with TRBJ2-1, with 8 bases that match TRBD2. The germline V gene has CDR1 SSHAT and CDR2 FNYEAQ (reference sequence). The CDR3 sequence is 16 residues long. Trimming cost V 6 bases and J 4 bases; bases outside gene matches: 11. The CDR3 is CASSPTSGTIYNEQFF. CDR3 nucleotides: TGTGCCAGCAGTCCAACTAGCGGAACAATTTACAATGAGCAGTTCTTC.